What follows is one T cell receptor beta chain and its context. The data are from a study of OX40 agonist ivuxolimab in advanced cancers. Study as a whole: Every 2 weeks, ivuxolimab was infused into the patients intravenously at between 0.01 and 10 mg/kg.

Generated by immunoSEQ multiplex PCR, the TCRdb table keeps only in-frame clones and is missing some. This sample has around 36,000 clones, with more than 65% found just once. This material consisted of CD4+ or CD8+ T cells sorted from blood, taken in a trial of the OX40 agonist ivuxolimab. This TCR came from an adult with an advanced solid tumor such as melanoma, head and neck, liver or kidney cancer.

CDR3 amino acids: CASSIRTGNTEAFF. The CDR3 DNA follows: TGTGCCAGTAGTATAAGGACGGGCAACACTGAAGCTTTCTTT. V is TRBV19 and J is TRBJ1-1; D uncertain. Germline V lookup: CDR1 LNHDA, CDR2 SQIVND (reference sequence). The CDR3 runs to 14 residues. Trimming removed 2 bases at V and 2 bases at J, with 9 bases between. Together with reference TRBV19 and TRBJ1-1, the CDR3 gives the full variable domain: DGGITQSPKYLFRKEGQNVTLSCEQNLNHDAMYWYRQDPGQGLRLIYYSQIVNDFQKGDIAEGYSVSREKKESFPLTVTSAQKNPTAFYLCASSIRTGNTEAFFGQGTRLTVV.